The 31 T cell receptor beta chains below were found in one sample sequenced in a study of blood T cell repertoires in COVID-19. The protocol was immunoSEQ multiplex PCR, while the TCRdb copy is restricted to in-frame clones and leaves out a portion. Among fewer than 650,000 clones listed, about 89% were seen once. The sequenced sample was peripheral blood. These receptors originate from a woman aged 50 to 60 with COVID-19, enrolled during active disease.

The rearrangement uses TRBV3-1 (or the pseudogene TRBV3-2) and TRBJ1-1; 8 nucleotides agree with TRBD1. V trimming: 3 bases; J trimming: 11 bases; junction bases outside the gene matches: 8. CDR1 and CDR2 from the germline V gene are LGHDT and YNNKEL (reference sequence). The CDR3 spans 13 residues. CDR3 sequence (DNA): TGTGCCAGCAGCCATGGGGGAGCAGGGGGCGCTTTCTTT. This encodes CASSHGGAGGAFF.

This clone is a singleton in its sample. The chain joins TRBV4-2 to TRBJ1-2, with TRBD1 matching over 9 bases. In germline, CDR1 is LGHNA, CDR2 YNFKEQ. V gave up 3 bases and J gave up 8 bases; unmatched junction bases: 7. The CDR3 extends over 14 amino acids. CDR3 region: CASSHTGTGQGYTF. CDR3 sequence (DNA): TGTGCCAGCAGCCACACCGGGACAGGGCAGGGCTACACCTTC.

The sample holds one count of this clone. The chain joins TRBV5-6 to TRBJ1-4; TRBD1 aligns across 7 bases. Trimming cost V 0 bases and J 10 bases; bases outside gene matches: 6. The length of the CDR3 is 14 residues. Germline V gene data show CDR1 as SGHDT and CDR2 as YYEEEE. CDR3 sequence (DNA): TGTGCCAGCAGCTTGGACCAGGGGGTAGGAAAACTGTTTTTT. It yields the protein CASSLDQGVGKLFF.

The V gene is TRBV12-5, the J gene TRBJ1-3; D is ambiguous. With 1 base removed from V and 2 bases from J, the gap between germline ends came to 15 bases. Looked up from germline, CDR1 is LGHNT and CDR2 is FRNRAP. The CDR3 has 17 residues. In DNA form, the CDR3 reads TGTGCTAGTGGTTTGGCCCCTCGGAACAGACCTGGAAACACCATATATTTT. Translating gives CASGLAPRNRPGNTIYF.

The genes are TRBV5-5 and TRBJ1-2, with D possibly being TRBD1 (6 bases). Germline CDR1 reads SGHKS; CDR2 reads YYEKEE (reference sequence). Trimming took off 4 bases at V and 6 bases at J, with 19 bases between the two ends. The CDR3 is made up of 15 amino acids. The CDR3 DNA follows: TGTGCCAGCAGCCTCCGGGACATCGGCAGGGATGGCTACACCTTC. Protein sequence: CASSLRDIGRDGYTF.

This clone occurred once. J is TRBJ2-2 and V is TRBV29-1; TRBD2 might be the D (5 bases). The germline gives CDR1 SQVTM, CDR2 ANQGSEA. The germline V and J ends were trimmed by 5 bases and 2 bases, with 12 bases remaining between them. The CDR3 loop spans 14 amino acids. DNA for the CDR3: TGCAGCGTTATTGGACTTACCAACACCGGGGAGCTGTTTTTT. Amino acids: CSVIGLTNTGELFF.

The rearrangement joins TRBV27 to TRBJ2-1; TRBD2 matches 12 bases. J gave up 7 bases and V 3 bases, and 4 bases lay outside the gene matches. Per the germline V gene, CDR1 is MNHEY and CDR2 is SMNVEV (reference sequence). The CDR3 has 15 amino acids. CDR3 nucleotide sequence: TGTGCCAGCAGTTTGGAACTAGCGGGGGGAAATGAGCAGTTCTTC. Encoded protein: CASSLELAGGNEQFF.

The CDR3 loop is CASSVQGRETQYF. CDR3 nucleotide sequence: TGTGCCAGCAGTGTACAGGGGAGGGAGACCCAGTACTTC. The rearrangement links TRBV2 to TRBJ2-5; the D gene is possibly TRBD1 (7 bases). This CDR3 region has 13 residues. Trimming cost V 4 bases and J 5 bases, with 11 bases left between them. Germline values: CDR1 SNHLY, CDR2 FYNNEI.

This chain uses TRBV18 with TRBJ2-2; no clear D. The CDR3 has 16 amino acids. Germline values: CDR1 KGHSH, CDR2 LQKENI. Trimming stripped 2 bases from V and 3 bases from J, with 13 bases between. CDR3: CASSPSVSRDTGELFF. The CDR3 bases are TGTGCCAGCTCACCATCCGTCTCACGAGACACCGGGGAGCTGTTTTTT.

The chain joins TRBV5-1 to TRBJ2-7, with unresolved D. The CDR3 loop spans 13 amino acids. V gave up 1 base and J gave up 3 bases, with 8 bases separating them. Germline V gives CDR1 SGHRS, CDR2 YFSETQ. The CDR3 nucleotides are TGCGCCAGCAGCTTGTCGACTTACTACGAGCAGTACTTC. Translated: CASSLSTYYEQYF.

The chain carries TRBV10-3 and TRBJ2-3, with no clear D. CDR1 and CDR2 (germline): ENHRY, SYGVKD. The CDR3 totals 14 residues. V shed 5 bases and J shed 2 bases, with 11 bases lying between them. CDR3 coding DNA: TGTGCCATCAGTTTCTCACTACTCACAGATACGCAGTATTTT. The encoded protein is CAISFSLLTDTQYF.

This sequence joins TRBV2 and TRBJ1-2, with a weak D call TRBD1 (5 bases). The CDR3 runs to 12 residues. Germline V gene data show CDR1 as SNHLY and CDR2 as FYNNEI. V was pared by 11 bases and J by 6 bases, with 16 bases between. The DNA of the CDR3 is TGTGCCGTCCGGTTAGCGGGGGATGGCTACACCTTC. This translates into CAVRLAGDGYTF.

As concerns this clone: The same CDR3 is also encoded by other DNA sequences in this sample. The CDR3 region has the DNA TGTGCCAGCAGTTTGGGGGGGCCTACTGAAGCTTTCTTT. This codes for CASSLGGPTEAFF. The rearrangement uses TRBV12-3 or TRBV12-4 and TRBJ1-1; tentatively, D is TRBD1 (6 bases). Trimming took off 3 bases at V and 5 bases at J, with 10 bases between the two ends. The CDR3 covers 13 residues.

The J gene is TRBJ2-7, the V gene TRBV6-6, with TRBD1 matching over 8 bases. V trimming: 8 bases; J trimming: 7 bases; junction bases outside the gene matches: 13. Germline V gene lookup returns CDR1 MNHNY and CDR2 SVGAGI (reference sequence). This CDR3 has 14 amino acids. CDR3 amino acids: CASEPGGGSREQYF. DNA for the CDR3: TGTGCCAGCGAACCAGGGGGCGGCTCGAGAGAGCAGTACTTC.

The V and J genes are TRBV27 and TRBJ2-1; D perhaps matches TRBD1 (5 bases). CDR1 is MNHEY and CDR2 is SMNVEV in the germline V gene (reference sequence). The CDR3 contains 11 residues. V gave up 4 bases and J gave up 10 bases, with 8 bases separating them. Written as DNA, the CDR3 is TGTGCCAGCAGTTCGTACAGGGAGCAGTTCTTC. Amino acids: CASSSYREQFF.

The V call is TRBV2, the J call TRBJ1-2; 8 nucleotides line up with TRBD1. This CDR3 contains 14 residues. Trimming at V came to 5 bases and at J to 4 bases, leaving 6 bases not matched to a gene. CDR1 and CDR2 from the germline V gene are SNHLY and FYNNEI. The CDR3 spells CASSSDRGGYGYTF. Here the CDR3 DNA reads TGTGCCAGCAGTTCCGACAGGGGAGGCTATGGCTACACCTTC.

The chain links TRBV5-1 to TRBJ1-3, with 8 bases matching TRBD1. Germline CDR1 SGHRS, CDR2 YFSETQ. With V trimmed by 4 bases and J by 8 bases, 5 bases remained unmatched. The CDR3 consists of 13 residues. The CDR3 region has the DNA TGCGCCAGCAGCGCACAGGGGGGAGACACCATATATTTT. Protein product: CASSAQGGDTIYF. Full variable domain (outside the CDR3, taken from reference TRBV5-1 and TRBJ1-3): KAGVTQTPRYLIKTRGQQVTLSCSPISGHRSVSWYQQTPGQGLQFLFEYFSETQRNKGNFPGRFSGRQFSNSRSEMNVSTLELGDSALYLCASSAQGGDTIYFGEGSWLTVV.

This clone was seen only once. CDR3 region: CASRDLGRGTVNTEAFF. The DNA for the CDR3 is TGTGCCAGTAGAGATCTGGGCAGGGGGACGGTGAACACTGAAGCTTTCTTT. The chain has TRBV19 and TRBJ1-1, with TRBD1 matching 7 bases. Per germline, CDR1 LNHDA and CDR2 SQIVND (reference sequence). CDR3 length: 17 residues. With V trimmed by 6 bases and J by 0 bases, 13 bases remained unmatched. Filled out from reference TRBV19 and TRBJ1-1, the complete variable domain reads DGGITQSPKYLFRKEGQNVTLSCEQNLNHDAMYWYRQDPGQGLRLIYYSQIVNDFQKGDIAEGYSVSREKKESFPLTVTSAQKNPTAFYLCASRDLGRGTVNTEAFFGQGTRLTVV.

The V gene is TRBV5-1, the J gene TRBJ1-5; possibly TRBD1 for D (6 bases). V was cut by 1 base and J by 3 bases, with 17 bases left in between. Germline assignment: CDR1 SGHRS and CDR2 YFSETQ. The CDR3 contains 17 residues. For the CDR3, the DNA is TGCGCCAGCAGCTTGATTGGGGGCCCCCCTCCCAATCAGCCCCAGCATTTT. Its protein is CASSLIGGPPPNQPQHF.

The V and J genes are TRBV6-4 and TRBJ2-3; possible D gene TRBD2, 6 bases. This CDR3 is 16 amino acids long. CDR1 is MRHNA and CDR2 is SNTAGT in the germline V gene. The V end lost 1 base, the J end lost 0 bases, and 11 bases lay between the germline ends. CDR3 loop: CASSDWGDSSTDTQYF. In nucleotides, the CDR3 is TGTGCCAGCAGTGACTGGGGGGACTCTAGCACAGATACGCAGTATTTT.

The chain couples TRBV7-9 to TRBJ1-4; TRBD1 matches at 7 bases. V was pared by 6 bases and J by 7 bases, with 5 bases of the junction left unmatched. The germline CDR1 and CDR2 sequences are SEHNR and FQNEAQ (reference sequence). The CDR3 extends over 13 amino acids. In DNA form, the CDR3 reads TGTGCCAGCAGGACAGGGAGCGGTGAAAAACTGTTTTTT. Amino acids: CASRTGSGEKLFF.

The V call is TRBV12-3 or TRBV12-4, the J call TRBJ1-5; D unresolved. V was trimmed by 7 bases and J by 2 bases, leaving 9 bases between them. This CDR3 has 13 residues. For the CDR3, the DNA is TGTGCCAGCAATAAACACCGCAATCAGCCCCAGCATTTT. This encodes CASNKHRNQPQHF.

Only a few counts were recorded for this clone. This chain connects TRBV21-1 to TRBJ2-7; the D call TRBD1 from the table was never checked on the DNA. TRBV21-1 is a recognized pseudogene. This CDR3 is built from 17 residues. The CDR3 DNA is TGTGCCAGCAGCAAAGTAGCCCAGGGGGGCAGTTCCTACGAGCAGTACTTC. This encodes CASSKVAQGGSSYEQYF.

V gene TRBV5-6 combines with J gene TRBJ2-7, with D possibly TRBD2 on 6 matching bases. Germline V gene lookup returns CDR1 SGHDT and CDR2 YYEEEE. The ends were cut back, 2 bases at V and 7 bases at J, with 13 bases in the middle. The length of the CDR3 is 13 residues. DNA of the CDR3: TGTGCCAGCAGCTTAAGTCCCGGAGGGGAGCAGTACTTC. Its translation is CASSLSPGGEQYF.

The rearrangement joins TRBV21-1 to TRBJ2-1; whether TRBD2, the table's D call, matches the DNA was not checked. TRBV21-1 is noted as a pseudogene. The length of the CDR3 is 15 residues. CDR3 sequence reads: CASRTLAGGYNEQFF. CDR3 nucleotide sequence: TGTGCCAGCAGGACGTTAGCGGGGGGATACAATGAGCAGTTCTTC.

The rearrangement uses TRBV30 and TRBJ2-2; a weak D match, TRBD1 (6 bases). The CDR3 has 18 residues. Germline V gene sequence: CDR1 GTSNPN, CDR2 SVGIG (reference sequence). Between the trimmed V and J ends, which lost 0 bases and 1 base, there was a span of 18 bases. CDR3 protein: CAWSVHRVETGNTGELFF. The DNA of the CDR3 is TGTGCCTGGAGTGTACACAGGGTAGAAACCGGGAACACCGGGGAGCTGTTTTTT.

The rearrangement joins TRBV5-1 to TRBJ1-1, with D uncertain. Trimming shortened V by 0 bases and J by 6 bases, and 12 bases separated the two germline ends. Germline loops: CDR1 SGHRS, CDR2 YFSETQ. The length of the CDR3 is 14 residues. The CDR3 sequence is CASSLVGGGSEAFF. The CDR3 bases are TGCGCCAGCAGCTTGGTGGGTGGAGGGTCTGAAGCTTTCTTT.

The chain is built from TRBV19 and TRBJ1-2, with a possible D match to TRBD1 (5 bases). V was pared by 4 bases and J by 0 bases, with 12 bases between. CDR1 is LNHDA and CDR2 is SQIVND in the germline V gene (reference sequence). The CDR3 extends over 15 amino acids. The CDR3 sequence: CASSNPGQANYGYTF. The CDR3 bases are TGTGCCAGTAGTAATCCAGGACAAGCTAACTATGGCTACACCTTC.

Points on this clone: This CDR3 is also generated by other DNA sequences in the sample. The rearrangement links TRBV29-1 to TRBJ1-1; TRBD1 matches 7 bases. CDR1 is SQVTM, CDR2 ANQGSEA, per germline. After removal of 7 bases from V and 1 base from J, the junction contained 3 bases not matched to a gene. The CDR3 runs to 12 residues. CDR3 residues: CSAAGGNTEAFF. DNA for the CDR3: TGCAGCGCCGCAGGGGGGAACACTGAAGCTTTCTTT.

CDR3 coding DNA: TGTGCCACCAGCAGAGACGGGGGGGCCCTCCGCGAGCAGTACTTC. Its protein product is CATSRDGGALREQYF. V usage is TRBV15 and J usage is TRBJ2-7; the match to TRBD2 covers 8 bases. CDR3 length: 15 amino acids. V gave up 0 bases and J gave up 6 bases; unmatched junction bases: 7. Germline CDR1 is LNHNV and CDR2 is YYDKDF (reference sequence).

The chain recombines TRBV10-3 with TRBJ2-7; TRBD1 is a possible D gene (5 bases). Germline V gene sequence: CDR1 ENHRY, CDR2 SYGVKD. The CDR3 consists of 14 residues. V was shortened by 10 bases and J by 3 bases, with 19 bases between the two germline ends. The DNA of the CDR3 is TGTGCCACCACGGCGGACACTAAATTCTACGAGCAGTACTTC. This gives the protein CATTADTKFYEQYF.